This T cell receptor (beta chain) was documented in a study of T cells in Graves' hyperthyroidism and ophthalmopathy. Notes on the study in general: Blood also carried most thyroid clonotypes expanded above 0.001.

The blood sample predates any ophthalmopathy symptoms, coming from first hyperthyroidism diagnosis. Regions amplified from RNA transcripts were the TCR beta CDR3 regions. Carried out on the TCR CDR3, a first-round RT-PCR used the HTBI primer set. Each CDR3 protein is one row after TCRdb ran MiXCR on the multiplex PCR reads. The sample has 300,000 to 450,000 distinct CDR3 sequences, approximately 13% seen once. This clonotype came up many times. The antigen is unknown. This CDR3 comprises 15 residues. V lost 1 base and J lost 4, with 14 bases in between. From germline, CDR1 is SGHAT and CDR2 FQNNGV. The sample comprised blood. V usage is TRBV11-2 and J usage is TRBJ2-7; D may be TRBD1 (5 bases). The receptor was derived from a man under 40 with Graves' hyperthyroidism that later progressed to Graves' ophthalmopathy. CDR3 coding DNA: TGTGCCAGCAGCTTAGCATCAGGGCCTGCTTACGAGCAGTACTTC. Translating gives CASSLASGPAYEQYF.